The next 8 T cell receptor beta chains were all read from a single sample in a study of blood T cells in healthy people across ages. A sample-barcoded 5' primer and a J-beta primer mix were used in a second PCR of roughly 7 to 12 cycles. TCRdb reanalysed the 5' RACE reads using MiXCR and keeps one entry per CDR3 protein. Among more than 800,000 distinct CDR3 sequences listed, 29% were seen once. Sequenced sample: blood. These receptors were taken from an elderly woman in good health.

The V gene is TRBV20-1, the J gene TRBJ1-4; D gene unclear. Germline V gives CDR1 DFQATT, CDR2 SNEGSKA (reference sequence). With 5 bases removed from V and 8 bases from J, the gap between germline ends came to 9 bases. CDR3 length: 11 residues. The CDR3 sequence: CSAPWREKLFF. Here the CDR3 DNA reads TGCAGTGCTCCCTGGAGGGAAAAACTGTTTTTT.

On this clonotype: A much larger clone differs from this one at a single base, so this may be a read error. CDR3 protein: CASRERRERNEQFF. The CDR3 coding sequence is TGTGCCAGCAGGGAGAGGAGGGAGAGAAATGAGCAGTTCTTC. The chain couples TRBV25-1 to TRBJ2-1; TRBD2 is a possible D gene (6 bases). V lost 6 bases and J lost 7, with 16 bases in between. In germline, CDR1 is MGHDK, CDR2 SYGVNS. This CDR3 contains 14 residues.

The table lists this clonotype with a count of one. This CDR3 reads CASNTLAGGFETQYF. The CDR3 region has the DNA TGTGCCAGCAACACACTAGCGGGTGGATTTGAGACCCAGTACTTC. The chain employs TRBV7-2 and TRBJ2-5; 9 bases are shared with TRBD2. The V gene end was trimmed by 7 bases and the J gene end by 5 bases; junction bases not matched to a gene: 11. The germline V gene has CDR1 SGHTA and CDR2 FQGNSA. The CDR3 is made up of 15 amino acids.

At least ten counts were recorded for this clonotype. CDR3 sequence: CASSPWAGTLLDTQYF. As DNA, the CDR3 is TGTGCCAGCAGCCCCTGGGCAGGTACTCTCTTAGATACGCAGTATTTT. This chain links TRBV7-2 with TRBJ2-3, with D unclear. The V end was cut by 5 bases, the J end by 5 bases, with 20 bases between. The germline V gene encodes CDR1 SGHTA and CDR2 FQGNSA. The CDR3 loop spans 16 amino acids. The whole variable domain, remainder taken from reference TRBV7-2 and TRBJ2-3, is GAGVSQSPSNKVTEKGKDVELRCDPISGHTALYWYRQSLGQGLEFLIYFQGNSAPDKSGLPSDRFSAERTGGSVSTLTIQRTQQEDSAVYLCASSPWAGTLLDTQYFGPGTRLTVL.

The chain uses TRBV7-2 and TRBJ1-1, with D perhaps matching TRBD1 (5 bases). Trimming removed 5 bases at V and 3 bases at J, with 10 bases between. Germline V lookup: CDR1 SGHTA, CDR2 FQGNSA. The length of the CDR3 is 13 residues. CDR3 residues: CASSPAGDTEAFF. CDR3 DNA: TGTGCCAGCAGCCCTGCGGGGGACACTGAAGCTTTCTTT.

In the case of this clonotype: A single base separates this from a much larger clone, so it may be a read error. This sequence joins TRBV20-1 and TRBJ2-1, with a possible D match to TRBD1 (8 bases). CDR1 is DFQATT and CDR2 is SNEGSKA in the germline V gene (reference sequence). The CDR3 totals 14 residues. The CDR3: CSAPQGGAYNGQFF. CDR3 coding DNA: TGCAGTGCTCCACAGGGGGGGGCTTACAATGGGCAGTTCTTC.

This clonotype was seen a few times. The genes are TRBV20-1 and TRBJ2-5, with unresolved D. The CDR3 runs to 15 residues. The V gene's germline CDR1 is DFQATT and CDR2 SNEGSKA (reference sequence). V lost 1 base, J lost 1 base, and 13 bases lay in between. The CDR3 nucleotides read TGCAGTGCTAGAGCTATTTCCAACGTCCAAGAGACCCAGTACTTC. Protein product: CSARAISNVQETQYF.

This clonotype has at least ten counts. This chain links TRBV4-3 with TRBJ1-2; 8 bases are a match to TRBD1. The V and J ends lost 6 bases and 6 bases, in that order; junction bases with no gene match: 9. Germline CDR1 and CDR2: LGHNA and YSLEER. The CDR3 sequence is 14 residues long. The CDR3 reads CASSPRDRINGYTF. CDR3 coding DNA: TGCGCCAGCAGTCCCCGGGACAGGATTAATGGCTACACCTTC.